This T cell receptor beta chain originates from a study of cytomegalovirus exposure and HLA in healthy donors. Findings and caveats of the study: Later analysis identified a missense DCLRE1C variant that was linked to TCR beta V- and J-gene trimming. The authors confirmed in vitro that a few CMV-associated chains were specific for CMV antigens.

Germline CDR1 reads SGDLS; CDR2 reads YYNGEE. The CDR3 extends over 16 amino acids. Trimming stripped 0 bases from V and 4 bases from J, with 13 bases between. Donors were nominally healthy when sampled, though unrecorded immune exposures were likely. Note on this clone: No antigen is known for it.

The PCR contained 60 Vbeta and 13 Jbeta primers. TCRdb's table, derived via immunoSEQ multiplex PCR, lists solely in-frame clones and lacks some. In the table there are about 160,000 clones, approximately 70% of which are singletons. Specimen: PBMCs. The rearrangement links TRBV9 to TRBJ2-2; no definite D call. This receptor was obtained from a man aged 35 to 55 in good health and CMV-seropositive. CDR3 region: CASSVAPDTGTGELFF. The CDR3 DNA sequence: TGTGCCAGCAGCGTAGCTCCGGATACGGGCACCGGGGAGCTGTTTTTT.